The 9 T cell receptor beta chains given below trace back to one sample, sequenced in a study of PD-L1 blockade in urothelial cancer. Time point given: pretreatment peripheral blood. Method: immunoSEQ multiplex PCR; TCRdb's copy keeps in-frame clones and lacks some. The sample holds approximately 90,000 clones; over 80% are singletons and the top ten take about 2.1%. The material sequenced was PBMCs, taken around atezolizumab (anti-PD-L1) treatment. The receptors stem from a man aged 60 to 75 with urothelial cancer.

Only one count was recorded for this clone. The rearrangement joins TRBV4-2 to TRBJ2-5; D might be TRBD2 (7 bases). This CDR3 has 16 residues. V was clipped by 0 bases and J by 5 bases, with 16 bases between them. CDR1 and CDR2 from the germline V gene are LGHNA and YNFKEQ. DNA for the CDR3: TGTGCCAGCAGCCAAGATCGGGGGGCTCCGTTGGAGACCCAGTACTTC. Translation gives CASSQDRGAPLETQYF.

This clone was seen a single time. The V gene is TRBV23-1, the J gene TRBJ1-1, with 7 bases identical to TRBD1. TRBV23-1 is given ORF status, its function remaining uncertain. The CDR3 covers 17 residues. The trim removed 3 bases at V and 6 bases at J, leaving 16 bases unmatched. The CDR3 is CASSQRRGGLWDSEAFF. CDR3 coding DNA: TGCGCCAGCAGTCAGAGGAGAGGGGGCCTTTGGGACTCTGAAGCTTTCTTT.

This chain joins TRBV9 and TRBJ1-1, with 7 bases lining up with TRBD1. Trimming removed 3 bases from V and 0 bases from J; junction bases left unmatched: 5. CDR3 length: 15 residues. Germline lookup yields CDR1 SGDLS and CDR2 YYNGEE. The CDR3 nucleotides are TGTGCCAGCAGCGCGGGACAGACCATGAACACTGAAGCTTTCTTT. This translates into CASSAGQTMNTEAFF.

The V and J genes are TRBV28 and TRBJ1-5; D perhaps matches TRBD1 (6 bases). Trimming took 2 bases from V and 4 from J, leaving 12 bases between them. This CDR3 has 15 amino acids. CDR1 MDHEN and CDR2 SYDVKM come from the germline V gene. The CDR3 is CASSLPGAGNQPQHF. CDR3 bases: TGTGCCAGCAGTTTACCAGGGGCCGGGAATCAGCCCCAGCATTTT.

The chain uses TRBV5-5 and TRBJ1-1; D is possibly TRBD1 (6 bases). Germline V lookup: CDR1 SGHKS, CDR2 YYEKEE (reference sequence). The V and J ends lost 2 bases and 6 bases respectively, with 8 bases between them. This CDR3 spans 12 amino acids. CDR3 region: CASSFWGPEAFF. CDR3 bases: TGTGCCAGCAGCTTTTGGGGGCCTGAAGCTTTCTTT.

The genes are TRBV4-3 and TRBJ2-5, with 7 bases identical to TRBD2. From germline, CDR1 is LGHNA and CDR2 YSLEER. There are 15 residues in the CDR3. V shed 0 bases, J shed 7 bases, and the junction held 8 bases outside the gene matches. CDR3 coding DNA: TGCGCCAGCAGCCAAGAGATAGCGGGTGTGGGGACCCAGTACTTC. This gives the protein CASSQEIAGVGTQYF.

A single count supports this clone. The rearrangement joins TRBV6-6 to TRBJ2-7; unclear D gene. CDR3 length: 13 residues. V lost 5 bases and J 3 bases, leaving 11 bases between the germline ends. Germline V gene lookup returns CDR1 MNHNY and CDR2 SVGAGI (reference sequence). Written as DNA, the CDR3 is TGTGCCAGCAGTCCATCGAGTGACTACGAGCAGTACTTC. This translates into CASSPSSDYEQYF.

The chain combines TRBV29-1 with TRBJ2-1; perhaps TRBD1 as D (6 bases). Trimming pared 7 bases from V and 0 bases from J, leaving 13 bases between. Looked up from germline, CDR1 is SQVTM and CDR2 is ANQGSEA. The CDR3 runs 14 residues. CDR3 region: CSGQQGFSYNEQFF. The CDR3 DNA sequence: TGCAGCGGACAACAGGGATTCTCCTACAATGAGCAGTTCTTC.

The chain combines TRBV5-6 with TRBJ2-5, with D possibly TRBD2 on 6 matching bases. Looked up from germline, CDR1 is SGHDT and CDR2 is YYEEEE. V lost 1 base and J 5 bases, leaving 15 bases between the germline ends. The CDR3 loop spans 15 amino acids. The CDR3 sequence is CASSLRTGAWETQYF. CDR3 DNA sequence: TGTGCCAGCAGCTTGAGAACGGGAGCTTGGGAGACCCAGTACTTC.